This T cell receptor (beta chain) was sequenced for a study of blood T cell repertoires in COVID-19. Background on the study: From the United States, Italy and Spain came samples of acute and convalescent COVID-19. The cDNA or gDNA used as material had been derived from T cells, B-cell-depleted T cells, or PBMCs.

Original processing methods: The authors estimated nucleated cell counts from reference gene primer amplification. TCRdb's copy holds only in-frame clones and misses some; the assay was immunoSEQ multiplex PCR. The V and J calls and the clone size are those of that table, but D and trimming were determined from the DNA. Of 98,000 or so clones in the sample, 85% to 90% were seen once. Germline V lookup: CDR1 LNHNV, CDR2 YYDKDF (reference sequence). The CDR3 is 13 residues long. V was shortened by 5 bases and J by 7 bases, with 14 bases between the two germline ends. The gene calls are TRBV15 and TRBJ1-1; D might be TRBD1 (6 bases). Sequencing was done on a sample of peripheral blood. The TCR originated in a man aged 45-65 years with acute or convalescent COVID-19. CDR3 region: CATSEPLQGEAFF. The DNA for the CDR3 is TGTGCCACCAGCGAGCCTTTACAGGGTGAAGCTTTCTTT.